Following are 24 T cell receptor beta chains from one sample sequenced in a study of graft-versus-host responses after intestinal transplantation. Repertoires were generated with immunoSEQ multiplex PCR, while TCRdb's copy carries only in-frame clones and drops some. Here the sample spans around 110,000 clones, 90% being singletons. No antigen has been assigned to these receptors. The material sequenced was unstimulated CD4+ T cells sorted from spleen or lymph node cells, taken before intestinal transplant. These TCRs come from a human donor who received an intestinal transplant.

V usage is TRBV30 and J usage is TRBJ2-4; D possibly corresponds to TRBD1 (5 bases). Germline V CDR1 and CDR2: GTSNPN, SVGIG (reference sequence). V lost 2 bases and J lost 7, with 15 bases in between. CDR3 size: 14 residues. This chain's CDR3 is CAWSLRLGRNIQYF. CDR3 DNA sequence: TGTGCCTGGAGTCTGCGACTGGGGCGGAACATTCAGTACTTC.

V gene TRBV9 combines with J gene TRBJ2-4; 11 nucleotides match TRBD2. The CDR3 length is 16 residues. Looked up from germline, CDR1 is SGDLS and CDR2 is YYNGEE. V lost 3 bases and J lost 8; bases outside the gene matches: 10. In DNA, the CDR3 is TGTGCCAGCAGCGGTAGCGGGAGGGCCCTCGCGGACATTCAGTACTTC. This translates into CASSGSGRALADIQYF. The variable domain in full, completed from reference TRBV9 and TRBJ2-4, reads DSGVTQTPKHLITATGQRVTLRCSPRSGDLSVYWYQQSLDQGLQFLIQYYNGEERAKGNILERFSAQQFPDLHSELNLSSLELGDSALYFCASSGSGRALADIQYFGAGTRLSVL.

This clone was counted once. The chain joins TRBV14 to TRBJ2-7; D not certain. The CDR3 runs to 12 residues. V dropped 1 base and J dropped 6 bases, with 7 bases sitting between them. Germline V gene data show CDR1 as SGHDN and CDR2 as FVKESK. The CDR3 DNA reads as TGTGCCAGCAGCCAAGTTAAAGCCGAGCAGTACTTC. Encoded protein: CASSQVKAEQYF.

The chain links TRBV7-9 to TRBJ2-2, with 11 nucleotides matching TRBD1. V lost 2 bases and J lost 5; bases outside the gene matches: 7. Germline assignment: CDR1 SEHNR and CDR2 FQNEAQ (reference sequence). There are 17 residues in the CDR3. CDR3 loop: CASSLPLGTGGTGELFF. In DNA form, the CDR3 reads TGTGCCAGCAGCTTACCCCTCGGGACAGGGGGGACCGGGGAGCTGTTTTTT.

The chain recombines TRBV7-8 with TRBJ2-7; unclear D gene. Germline CDR1 reads SGHVS; CDR2 reads FQNEAQ. This CDR3 is 11 amino acids long. The V and J ends lost 1 base and 5 bases respectively, with 3 bases between them. CDR3 nucleotides: TGTGCCAGCAGCTTAGTCGACGAGCAGTACTTC. Encoded protein: CASSLVDEQYF.

This chain links TRBV11-2 with TRBJ2-7; D ambiguous. CDR1 and CDR2 from the germline V gene are SGHAT and FQNNGV. The CDR3 consists of 14 residues. The V end lost 5 bases, the J end lost 1 base, and 12 bases lay between the germline ends. The CDR3 is CASSPRPRSYEQYF. The CDR3 DNA reads TGTGCCAGCAGCCCCCGTCCGCGATCCTACGAGCAGTACTTC. The full variable domain, rest sourced from reference TRBV11-2 and TRBJ2-7, is EAGVAQSPRYKIIEKRQSVAFWCNPISGHATLYWYQQILGQGPKLLIQFQNNGVVDDSQLPKDRFSAERLKGVDSTLKIQPAKLEDSAVYLCASSPRPRSYEQYFGPGTRLTVT.

Remarks on this clone: One junction end does not reproduce the germline sequence, and a read error may be involved. V usage is TRBV10-3 and J usage is TRBJ1-1; TRBD1 matches at 9 bases. Germline CDR1 and CDR2: ENHRY and SYGVKD. The CDR3 spans 16 residues. Here the CDR3 reads CATSWGPGQGNTEAFF. CDR3 DNA sequence: TGTGCCACCAGTTGGGGTCCGGGACAGGGAAACACTGAAGCTTTCTTT.

The genes are TRBV6-6 and TRBJ1-2; TRBD1 aligns across 7 bases. V trimming: 4 bases; J trimming: 4 bases; junction bases outside the gene matches: 9. The germline gives CDR1 MNHNY, CDR2 SVGAGI (reference sequence). The CDR3 totals 15 residues. CDR3 sequence (DNA): TGTGCCAGCAGTTCACAGGGGATTGGTCCCTATGGCTACACCTTC. This sequence encodes CASSSQGIGPYGYTF.

The V and J genes are TRBV29-1 and TRBJ1-2; 7 positions match TRBD1. The J segment lost 8 bases and the V segment lost 3 bases, leaving 12 bases of the junction unmatched. CDR1 is SQVTM and CDR2 is ANQGSEA in the germline V gene. The CDR3 loop spans 14 amino acids. The CDR3 protein is CSVDRVGQLAGYTF. For the CDR3, the DNA is TGCAGCGTTGACCGGGTGGGACAGCTTGCGGGCTACACCTTC.

This clone was seen a few times. The chain carries TRBV29-1 and TRBJ2-7; 10 bases align to TRBD1. CDR1 and CDR2 from the germline V gene are SQVTM and ANQGSEA. With V trimmed by 3 bases and J by 3 bases, 8 bases remained unmatched. The CDR3 has 15 residues. CDR3 DNA: TGCAGCGTTGAGATTGGGACAGGGGACAGCTACGAGCAGTACTTC. Protein: CSVEIGTGDSYEQYF.

The genes are TRBV2 and TRBJ2-7; D gene uncertain. V was clipped by 5 bases and J by 0 bases, with 11 bases between them. The CDR3 length is 14 residues. CDR1 and CDR2 from the germline V gene are SNHLY and FYNNEI. For the CDR3, the DNA is TGTGCCAGCAGTCCGGTTAGGAGCTCCTACGAGCAGTACTTC. Encoded protein: CASSPVRSSYEQYF.

The V gene is TRBV25-1, the J gene TRBJ1-3; 8 bases align to TRBD1. The V gene end was trimmed by 2 bases and the J gene end by 3 bases; junction bases not matched to a gene: 0. Germline V CDR1 and CDR2: MGHDK, SYGVNS. The CDR3 loop spans 14 amino acids. The CDR3 DNA sequence: TGTGCCAGCAGTGAAGACAGGGGTGGAAACACCATATATTTT. Its protein is CASSEDRGGNTIYF.

V usage is TRBV9 and J usage is TRBJ2-7; D is unresolved. CDR3 size: 13 residues. CDR1 is SGDLS and CDR2 is YYNGEE in the germline V gene. The V end lost 3 bases, the J end lost 3 bases, and 10 bases lay between the germline ends. In DNA, the CDR3 is TGTGCCAGCAGCGCACCTTCGGGCTACGAGCAGTACTTC. Its translation is CASSAPSGYEQYF.

V gene TRBV6-1 combines with J gene TRBJ2-7; D possibly corresponds to TRBD1 (5 bases). The CDR3 consists of 12 residues. Germline CDR1 reads MNHNS; CDR2 reads SASEGT. V dropped 6 bases and J dropped 3 bases, with 9 bases sitting between them. The chain's CDR3 is CASRLDNYEQYF. The CDR3, as DNA: TGTGCCAGCAGGCTGGACAACTACGAGCAGTACTTC.

The genes are TRBV19 and TRBJ1-5; a weak D match, TRBD1 (6 bases). Germline CDR1 and CDR2: LNHDA and SQIVND (reference sequence). This CDR3 has 14 amino acids. Trimming took off 6 bases at V and 3 bases at J, with 12 bases between the two ends. CDR3 sequence: CASRRDISNQPQHF. Here the CDR3 DNA reads TGTGCCAGTAGAAGGGACATTTCCAATCAGCCCCAGCATTTT. Drawing the rest from reference TRBV19 and TRBJ1-5, the complete variable domain is DGGITQSPKYLFRKEGQNVTLSCEQNLNHDAMYWYRQDPGQGLRLIYYSQIVNDFQKGDIAEGYSVSREKKESFPLTVTSAQKNPTAFYLCASRRDISNQPQHFGDGTRLSIL.

This clone turned up a few times. The rearrangement uses TRBV5-6 and TRBJ2-7; D unclear. The CDR3 sequence is 13 residues long. Germline V gene lookup returns CDR1 SGHDT and CDR2 YYEEEE. Trimming pared 4 bases from V and 2 bases from J, leaving 10 bases between. The CDR3 bases are TGTGCCAGCAGCGGTTGGCGGACCTACGAGCAGTACTTC. Residues: CASSGWRTYEQYF.

The V and J genes are TRBV10-1 and TRBJ1-1; 10 bases are a match to TRBD1. The CDR3 contains 13 residues. Germline values: CDR1 WNHNN, CDR2 SYGVQD (reference sequence). V lost 4 bases and J lost 5; bases outside the gene matches: 1. CDR3 region: CASSGDRGTEAFF. The CDR3 nucleotides are TGCGCCAGCAGTGGGGACAGGGGTACTGAAGCTTTCTTT.

The chain employs TRBV6-6 and TRBJ2-7; the D is unclear. With 2 bases removed from V and 2 bases from J, the gap between germline ends came to 13 bases. Germline V gene lookup returns CDR1 MNHNY and CDR2 SVGAGI (reference sequence). The CDR3 spans 15 residues. CDR3 nucleotides: TGTGCCAGCAGTTACGAGTCCCTCCTTCCCTACGAGCAGTACTTC. This sequence encodes CASSYESLLPYEQYF.

This clone was seen a single time. The chain is built from TRBV19 and TRBJ2-1; no clear D gene. CDR1 LNHDA and CDR2 SQIVND come from the germline V gene (reference sequence). V lost 2 bases, J lost 4 bases, and 12 bases lay in between. The CDR3 extends over 15 amino acids. CDR3 sequence (DNA): TGTGCCAGTAGTATACTTGCAGGCCTTTACAATGAGCAGTTCTTC. Translation gives CASSILAGLYNEQFF.

V usage is TRBV10-2 and J usage is TRBJ1-1; perhaps TRBD1 as D (6 bases). CDR3 size: 14 residues. Between the trimmed V and J ends, which lost 3 bases and 4 bases, there was a span of 12 bases. Germline V gene lookup returns CDR1 WSHSY and CDR2 SAAADI. The CDR3 region is CASSDSGGITEAFF. The CDR3 region has the DNA TGCGCCAGCAGTGATTCGGGGGGCATCACTGAAGCTTTCTTT.

CDR3 loop: CASSLDRGWNYGYTF. DNA of the CDR3: TGTGCCAGCAGCCTGGACAGGGGCTGGAACTATGGCTACACCTTC. The chain employs TRBV7-9 and TRBJ1-2, with TRBD1 matching over 9 bases. V lost 5 bases to trimming and J lost 2 bases; unmatched junction nucleotides: 6. The germline V gene has CDR1 SEHNR and CDR2 FQNEAQ (reference sequence). This CDR3 has 15 residues. Full variable domain (remainder filled in from reference TRBV7-9 and TRBJ1-2): DTGVSQNPRHKITKRGQNVTFRCDPISEHNRLYWYRQTLGQGPEFLTYFQNEAQLEKSRLLSDRFSAERPKGSFSTLEIQRTEQGDSAMYLCASSLDRGWNYGYTFGSGTRLTVV.

This clone has only one observation. The chain has TRBV7-6 and TRBJ2-6, with a weak D call TRBD1 (6 bases). The CDR3 covers 16 residues. Germline V gives CDR1 SGHVS, CDR2 FNYEAQ. Trimming left V 7 bases short and J 2 bases short, with 15 bases between. CDR3 DNA: TGTGCCAGCAAATCAGGGGCTGCTGCTGGGGCCAACGTCCTGACTTTC. Its translation is CASKSGAAAGANVLTF.

The chain joins TRBV12-5 to TRBJ2-1, with D possibly being TRBD1 (5 bases). The germline gives CDR1 LGHNT, CDR2 FRNRAP. The CDR3 loop spans 16 amino acids. The V end lost 1 base, the J end lost 1 base, and 11 bases lay between the germline ends. In nucleotides, the CDR3 is TGTGCTAGTGGTTTGGGGACACTCTTTTCCTACAATGAGCAGTTCTTC. It is translated as CASGLGTLFSYNEQFF.

The V and J genes are TRBV6-5 and TRBJ1-1; possible D gene TRBD1, 5 bases. Germline CDR1 and CDR2: MNHEY and SVGAGI. Trimming took 2 bases from V and 8 from J, leaving 12 bases between them. CDR3 length: 13 residues. The CDR3 spells CASSYPITGEAFF. The DNA of the CDR3 is TGTGCCAGCAGTTACCCCATTACAGGCGAAGCTTTCTTT.